Below, one T cell receptor (beta chain) is given with its context. The gene names given are mouse names. The read halts 4 residues ahead of the CDR3 end, with the missing end drawn from the germline J gene. As the sequencing template, cDNA was produced by extracting RNA and reverse transcribing it. TCRdb's table, derived via immunoSEQ multiplex PCR, lists solely in-frame clones and lacks some. Singletons are absent from the sample, which has some 120,000 clones. This sample is drawn from a study of CD8+ T cells in alopecia areata. On the study more broadly: Approximately 6-11-week-old female C3H/HeJ mice were grafted with skin from spontaneously alopecic approximately 6-13-month-old C3H/HeJ graft donors.

The CDR3 length is 16 residues. The germline gives CDR1 NNHDY, CDR2 SYVADS. Deletions cut 3 bases from V and 0 bases from J, with 14 bases between. The chain joins TRBV13-3 to TRBJ2-4, with a weak D call TRBD2 (7 bases). This TCR was sampled from a C3H/HeJ mouse with alopecia areata. Strain MHC haplotype: H2-k. The sequenced sample was lesional skin. The DNA read from the CDR3 is TGTGCCAGCAGTGGAATTTGGGGGGCTAGTCAAAAC. It translates to CASSGIWGASQN. The CDR3 as a whole reads CASSGIWGASQNTLYF.